These 26 T cell receptor beta chains came from one sample sequenced in a study of T cell repertoires in cytomegalovirus infection. Their antigens are not known. TCRdb reanalysed the reads using MiXCR and keeps one entry per CDR3 protein. Altogether about 770,000 distinct CDR3 sequences are present, 29% being singletons, with the ten largest covering about 12%. The source material was cultured CD8+ T cells from PBMCs, sampled from culture after CMV antigen stimulation. The receptors were sampled from a human donor in good health (CMV status not recorded). Some clones in this sample may be carry-over from other donors' samples.

CDR3 nucleotides: TGTGCCAGCAGTTACTCGAAAAGGGCAGGGGACTATGGCTACACCTTC. This translates into CASSYSKRAGDYGYTF. This sequence joins TRBV6-5 and TRBJ1-2, with a tentative D call TRBD1 (6 bases). Looked up from germline, CDR1 is MNHEY and CDR2 is SVGAGI. The CDR3 spans 16 residues. Deletions cut 0 bases from V and 3 bases from J, with 14 bases between.

V gene TRBV20-1 combines with J gene TRBJ1-6, with TRBD1 identical over 7 bases. Trimming removed 0 bases from V and 2 bases from J; junction bases left unmatched: 4. CDR3 length equals 16 residues. CDR1 is DFQATT and CDR2 is SNEGSKA in the germline V gene (reference sequence). CDR3 bases: TGCAGTGCTAGAGATCATAGGGGGCCCTATAATTCACCCCTCCACTTT. It encodes CSARDHRGPYNSPLHF.

V gene TRBV20-1 combines with J gene TRBJ1-2; perhaps TRBD1 as D (6 bases). The germline V gene encodes CDR1 DFQATT and CDR2 SNEGSKA (reference sequence). V was pared by 0 bases and J by 2 bases, with 10 bases between. CDR3 length equals 14 residues. The CDR3 region has the DNA TGCAGTGCTAGAGATGGGGGGACAAACTATGGCTACACCTTC. Translated, it gives CSARDGGTNYGYTF.

The rearrangement joins TRBV6-6 to TRBJ2-5; D unresolved. This CDR3 comprises 13 residues. Per germline, CDR1 MNHNY and CDR2 SVGAGI (reference sequence). The germline V and J ends were trimmed by 2 bases and 2 bases, with 6 bases remaining between them. The CDR3 loop is CASSYAIQETQYF. CDR3 coding DNA: TGTGCCAGCAGTTACGCAATTCAAGAGACCCAGTACTTC.

The gene calls are TRBV4-1 and TRBJ2-7, with D possibly being TRBD1 (8 bases). The CDR3 loop spans 14 amino acids. Germline V gene data show CDR1 as MGHRA and CDR2 as YSYEKL. The V end lost 3 bases, the J end lost 5 bases, and 14 bases lay between the germline ends. The CDR3 sequence: CASSHTGGGNEQYF. The CDR3 coding sequence is TGCGCCAGCAGCCATACAGGGGGGGGCAACGAGCAGTACTTC.

This clonotype occurred a few times. The chain has TRBV12-3 or TRBV12-4 and TRBJ1-2, with D tentatively TRBD1 (6 bases). The V end was cut by 2 bases, the J end by 4 bases, with 11 bases between. This CDR3 spans 14 amino acids. CDR3 nucleotide sequence: TGTGCCAGCAGTTTATCGGCAGGGGTCTATGGCTACACCTTC. It specifies CASSLSAGVYGYTF.

This rearrangement joins TRBV6-6 to TRBJ2-2; D possibly corresponds to TRBD1 (5 bases). V was pared by 5 bases and J by 4 bases, with 14 bases between. The CDR3 totals 15 residues. CDR1 MNHNY and CDR2 SVGAGI come from the germline V gene (reference sequence). The CDR3 protein is CASSTPPGPTGELFF. In DNA, the CDR3 is TGTGCCAGCAGTACCCCCCCAGGGCCCACCGGGGAGCTGTTTTTT.

This clonotype was observed a handful of times. V and J are TRBV4-1 and TRBJ1-2; D not certain. The CDR3 spans 14 residues. The V gene lost 0 bases and the J gene lost 8 bases, with 13 bases spanning the gap. Germline assignment: CDR1 MGHRA and CDR2 YSYEKL. CDR3: CASSQDPVLGGYTF. CDR3 nucleotides: TGCGCCAGCAGCCAAGATCCGGTTTTGGGCGGCTACACCTTC.

V usage is TRBV3-1 and J usage is TRBJ1-1, with 12 nucleotides matching TRBD1. Per germline, CDR1 LGHDT and CDR2 YNNKEL (reference sequence). With V trimmed by 4 bases and J by 5 bases, 11 bases remained unmatched. CDR3 size: 17 residues. CDR3 nucleotides: TGTGCCAGCAGCCCTAAGAGGGACAGGGGGCCGTATACTGAAGCTTTCTTT. Residues: CASSPKRDRGPYTEAFF.

V gene TRBV7-9 combines with J gene TRBJ1-1; tentative D call: TRBD1 (5 bases). This CDR3 is 12 amino acids long. CDR1 and CDR2 (germline): SEHNR, FQNEAQ (reference sequence). V lost 6 bases and J lost 6, with 11 bases in between. The DNA of the CDR3 is TGTGCCAGCAGTGAAGGGGAAGCTGAAGCTTTCTTT. This translates into CASSEGEAEAFF. The full variable domain, rest sourced from reference TRBV7-9 and TRBJ1-1, is DTGVSQNPRHKITKRGQNVTFRCDPISEHNRLYWYRQTLGQGPEFLTYFQNEAQLEKSRLLSDRFSAERPKGSFSTLEIQRTEQGDSAMYLCASSEGEAEAFFGQGTRLTVV.

The CDR3 here is CSARDQGGEQFF. The CDR3 DNA follows: TGCAGTGCTAGAGATCAGGGAGGTGAGCAGTTCTTC. This rearrangement joins TRBV20-1 to TRBJ2-1; maybe TRBD2 (6 bases). Germline loops: CDR1 DFQATT, CDR2 SNEGSKA (reference sequence). This CDR3 has 12 residues. V was clipped by 0 bases and J by 9 bases, with 9 bases between them.

This clonotype has just a few counts. The J gene is TRBJ2-2, the V gene TRBV2; weak D call: TRBD2 (6 bases). V was cut by 11 bases and J by 3 bases, with 22 bases left in between. This CDR3 is 16 amino acids long. In germline, CDR1 is SNHLY, CDR2 FYNNEI. The CDR3 DNA is TGTGCCTGCGATCGAAGGGTGAGGGAGGACACCGGGGAGCTGTTTTTT. Translated, it gives CACDRRVREDTGELFF.

This chain connects TRBV7-9 to TRBJ1-3, with unresolved D. The CDR3 has 17 residues. Germline CDR1 reads SEHNR; CDR2 reads FQNEAQ (reference sequence). Trimming removed 2 bases from V and 0 bases from J, with 14 bases in between. DNA of the CDR3: TGTGCCAGCAGCTTACCCGGTCCGCATCACTCTGGAAACACCATATATTTT. Translation: CASSLPGPHHSGNTIYF.

The chain links TRBV2 to TRBJ1-4, with D possibly matching TRBD1 (6 bases). The V end was cut by 6 bases, the J end by 8 bases, with 16 bases between. This CDR3 region has 14 residues. Germline CDR1 reads SNHLY; CDR2 reads FYNNEI. The DNA for the CDR3 is TGTGCCAGCAGGTCGGGAGGGGGACGAGAAAAACTGTTTTTT. Translating gives CASRSGGGREKLFF. Full variable domain (rest looked up from reference TRBV2 and TRBJ1-4): EPEVTQTPSHQVTQMGQEVILRCVPISNHLYFYWYRQILGQKVEFLVSFYNNEISEKSEIFDDQFSVERPDGSNFTLKIRSTKLEDSAMYFCASRSGGGREKLFFGSGTQLSVL.

The chain joins TRBV25-1 to TRBJ1-2; D gene ambiguous. Deletions cut 4 bases from V and 3 bases from J, with 9 bases between. The CDR3 is made up of 13 amino acids. Germline assignment: CDR1 MGHDK and CDR2 SYGVNS. The CDR3 sequence: CASSGPPDYGYTF. In DNA, the CDR3 is TGTGCCAGCAGTGGCCCGCCCGACTATGGCTACACCTTC.

The sample holds a few counts of this clonotype. The CDR3 region has the DNA TGTGCCAGCAGCCCCATCAGGACAGGGGTCTTCGGAGATACGCAGTATTTT. Protein sequence: CASSPIRTGVFGDTQYF. V and J are TRBV6-5 and TRBJ2-3, with TRBD1 matching over 9 bases. Germline assignment: CDR1 MNHEY and CDR2 SVGAGI. The V segment lost 6 bases and the J segment 5 bases; nucleotides outside the gene matches: 15. This CDR3 spans 17 amino acids.

CDR3 amino acids: CASSSRTGGYTGELFF. CDR3 in DNA: TGTGCCAGCAGCTCCCGGACAGGGGGCTACACCGGGGAGCTGTTTTTT. The rearrangement links TRBV7-3 to TRBJ2-2; TRBD1 matches 11 bases. The trim removed 4 bases at V and 3 bases at J, leaving 4 bases unmatched. This CDR3 is built from 16 residues. Germline CDR1 is SGHTA and CDR2 is FQGTGA. Full variable domain (rest looked up from reference TRBV7-3 and TRBJ2-2): GAGVSQTPSNKVTEKGKYVELRCDPISGHTALYWYRQSLGQGPEFLIYFQGTGAADDSGLPNDRFFAVRPEGSVSTLKIQRTERGDSAVYLCASSSRTGGYTGELFFGEGSRLTVL.

This clonotype was seen a handful of times. The gene calls are TRBV4-1 and TRBJ1-2; D is uncertain. The length of the CDR3 is 17 residues. Germline CDR1 and CDR2: MGHRA and YSYEKL. V lost 0 bases and J 0 bases, leaving 14 bases between the germline ends. CDR3 DNA sequence: TGCGCCAGCAGCCAAGATGTGAACGCTGGGTCTAACTATGGCTACACCTTC. The encoded protein is CASSQDVNAGSNYGYTF.

The chain links TRBV7-6 to TRBJ2-5; the D call may be TRBD1 or TRBD2 (6 bases each). Germline CDR1 and CDR2: SGHVS and FNYEAQ. The germline V and J ends were trimmed by 0 bases and 4 bases, with 15 bases remaining between them. There are 16 residues in the CDR3. The CDR3 bases are TGTGCCAGCAGCTTAGCTTGGGGGGCGATGGGAGAGACCCAGTACTTC. It yields the protein CASSLAWGAMGETQYF. Complete variable domain (other parts from reference TRBV7-6 and TRBJ2-5): GAGVSQSPRYKVTKRGQDVALRCDPISGHVSLYWYRQALGQGPEFLTYFNYEAQQDKSGLPNDRFSAERPEGSISTLTIQRTEQRDSAMYRCASSLAWGAMGETQYFGPGTRLLVL.

Worth noting for this clonotype: One end of the junction fails to match germline, which may point to a read error. This chain joins TRBV7-7 and TRBJ2-2; D is ambiguous. The CDR3 length is 14 residues. Germline V lookup: CDR1 SSHAT, CDR2 FNYEAQ (reference sequence). Written as DNA, the CDR3 is TGTGCTAGCAGCTTGAAGCCCCTCACCGGGGAGCTGTTTTTT. Its protein is CASSLKPLTGELFF.

This rearrangement joins TRBV2 to TRBJ2-5, with a tentative D call TRBD2 (6 bases). The CDR3 totals 14 residues. Trimming removed 6 bases from V and 4 bases from J, with 15 bases in between. Germline V gene sequence: CDR1 SNHLY, CDR2 FYNNEI. CDR3 sequence reads: CASSPRDFRETQYF. As DNA, the CDR3 is TGTGCCAGCAGCCCCCGGGACTTTAGAGAGACCCAGTACTTC. Combining the CDR3 with reference TRBV2 and TRBJ2-5 gives the whole variable domain EPEVTQTPSHQVTQMGQEVILRCVPISNHLYFYWYRQILGQKVEFLVSFYNNEISEKSEIFDDQFSVERPDGSNFTLKIRSTKLEDSAMYFCASSPRDFRETQYFGPGTRLLVL.

The gene calls are TRBV28 and TRBJ1-5; D gene uncertain. This CDR3 is 15 amino acids long. Germline V lookup: CDR1 MDHEN, CDR2 SYDVKM. V lost 6 bases and J 0 bases, leaving 12 bases between the germline ends. The CDR3 DNA reads as TGTGCCAGCAGCCCTTTAAGCGATAGCAATCAGCCCCAGCATTTT. This codes for CASSPLSDSNQPQHF.

V usage is TRBV20-1 and J usage is TRBJ2-5; 12 bases are a match to TRBD2. Germline V CDR1 and CDR2: DFQATT, SNEGSKA (reference sequence). The junction had 8 bases not matched to a gene; V was cut back by 2 bases and J by 1 base. The CDR3 is made up of 17 amino acids. The CDR3 spells CSARPIRTSGTQETQYF. As DNA, the CDR3 is TGCAGTGCTAGACCGATCAGGACTAGCGGGACCCAAGAGACCCAGTACTTC.

This clonotype was counted once. This chain joins TRBV4-2 and TRBJ2-1; D remains unclear. The CDR3 loop spans 14 amino acids. The V end lost 0 bases, the J end lost 10 bases, and 13 bases lay between the germline ends. The germline gives CDR1 LGHNA, CDR2 YNFKEQ. The CDR3 DNA follows: TGTGCCAGCAGCCAAGAAGTCGGTACTTTAGAGCAGTTCTTC. Protein sequence: CASSQEVGTLEQFF.

This clonotype was counted ten times or more. The chain joins TRBV5-5 to TRBJ1-1; the match to TRBD1 covers 10 bases. Losses at the gene ends were 4 bases for V and 1 base for J; bases not matched to a gene: 13. CDR1 and CDR2 from the germline V gene are SGHKS and YYEKEE (reference sequence). The CDR3 extends over 18 amino acids. CDR3 sequence reads: CASSPLGTGVTRNTEAFF. CDR3 bases: TGTGCCAGCAGCCCCCTTGGGACAGGGGTCACAAGGAACACTGAAGCTTTCTTT.

This clonotype was observed a handful of times. The rearrangement links TRBV12-3 or TRBV12-4 to TRBJ2-3, with 9 nucleotides matching TRBD2. This CDR3 has 14 amino acids. Trimming removed 7 bases from V and 2 bases from J; junction bases left unmatched: 4. CDR3: CASTGTSYTDTQYF. The CDR3 region has the DNA TGTGCCAGCACAGGGACTAGCTACACAGATACGCAGTATTTT.